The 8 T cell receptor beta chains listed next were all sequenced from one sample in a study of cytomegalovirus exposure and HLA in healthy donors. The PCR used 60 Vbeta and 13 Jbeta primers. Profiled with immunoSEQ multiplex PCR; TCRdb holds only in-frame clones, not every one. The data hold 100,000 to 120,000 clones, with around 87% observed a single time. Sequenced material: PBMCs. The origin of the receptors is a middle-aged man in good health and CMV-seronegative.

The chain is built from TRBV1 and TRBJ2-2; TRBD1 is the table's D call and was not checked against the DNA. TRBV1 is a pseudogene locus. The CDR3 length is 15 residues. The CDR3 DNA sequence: TGCCATGGTGCTGCTGGGACAGGGGGCTTCGGGGAGCTGTTTTTT. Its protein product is CHGAAGTGGFGELFF.

The CDR3, as DNA: TGTGCCAGCAGCCAAGTGGGGACAGGGGTGAGCGAGCAGTACTTC. Its protein product is CASSQVGTGVSEQYF. The V gene is TRBV4-2, the J gene TRBJ2-7, with 10 bases matching TRBD1. The germline V gene has CDR1 LGHNA and CDR2 YNFKEQ. J gave up 6 bases and V 1 base, and 6 bases lay outside the gene matches. The CDR3 loop spans 15 amino acids.

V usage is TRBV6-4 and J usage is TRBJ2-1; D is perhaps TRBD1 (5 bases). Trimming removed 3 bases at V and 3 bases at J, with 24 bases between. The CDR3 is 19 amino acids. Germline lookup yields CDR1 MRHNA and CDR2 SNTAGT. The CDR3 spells CASSEGPGVTGLHYNEQFF. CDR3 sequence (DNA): TGTGCCAGCAGTGAGGGGCCCGGTGTCACCGGGTTGCACTACAATGAGCAGTTCTTC.

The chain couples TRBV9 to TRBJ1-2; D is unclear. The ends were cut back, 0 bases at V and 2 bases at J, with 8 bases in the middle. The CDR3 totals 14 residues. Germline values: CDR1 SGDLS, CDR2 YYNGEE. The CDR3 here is CASSVAQANYGYTF. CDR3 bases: TGTGCCAGCAGCGTAGCTCAGGCCAACTATGGCTACACCTTC.

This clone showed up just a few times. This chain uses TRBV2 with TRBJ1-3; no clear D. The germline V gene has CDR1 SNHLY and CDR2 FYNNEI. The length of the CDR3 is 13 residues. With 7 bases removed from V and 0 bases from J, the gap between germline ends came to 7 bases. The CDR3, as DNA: TGTGCCAGCAAATACAGCTCTGGAAACACCATATATTTT. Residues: CASKYSSGNTIYF.

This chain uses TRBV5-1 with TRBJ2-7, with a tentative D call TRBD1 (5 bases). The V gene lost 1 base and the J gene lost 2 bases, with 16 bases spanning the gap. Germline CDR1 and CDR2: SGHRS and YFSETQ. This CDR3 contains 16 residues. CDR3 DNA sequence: TGCGCCAGCAGCTTGCACCGGGCCTCAGGGCCCTACGAGCAGTACTTC. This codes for CASSLHRASGPYEQYF. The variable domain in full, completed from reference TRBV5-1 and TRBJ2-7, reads KAGVTQTPRYLIKTRGQQVTLSCSPISGHRSVSWYQQTPGQGLQFLFEYFSETQRNKGNFPGRFSGRQFSNSRSEMNVSTLELGDSALYLCASSLHRASGPYEQYFGPGTRLTVT.

The CDR3 here is CATGMGGTGNTIYF. Written as DNA, the CDR3 is TGTGCCACGGGTATGGGGGGAACTGGAAACACCATATATTTT. This chain connects TRBV15 to TRBJ1-3, with a possible D match to TRBD1 (5 bases). The CDR3 sequence is 14 residues long. V was clipped by 9 bases and J by 2 bases, with 14 bases between them. Germline loops: CDR1 LNHNV, CDR2 YYDKDF (reference sequence). The whole variable domain, remainder taken from reference TRBV15 and TRBJ1-3, is DAMVIQNPRYQVTQFGKPVTLSCSQTLNHNVMYWYQQKSSQAPKLLFHYYDKDFNNEADTPDNFQSRRPNTSFCFLDIRSPGLGDTAMYLCATGMGGTGNTIYFGEGSWLTVV.

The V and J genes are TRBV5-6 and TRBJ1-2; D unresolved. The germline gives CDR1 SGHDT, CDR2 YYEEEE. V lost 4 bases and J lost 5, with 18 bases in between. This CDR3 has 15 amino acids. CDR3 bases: TGTGCCAGCAGCGCTACGACGGAAGCGGGTTATGGCTACACCTTC. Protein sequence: CASSATTEAGYGYTF.